This T cell receptor (beta chain) was captured by sequencing in a study of T cells after yellow fever vaccination. General study findings and limits: Some clonotypes were seen in both the CD4 and the CD8 compartments. These made up a small share and likely arose from convergent recombination.

5'RACE template switching generated TCR cDNA, adding a universal primer site and UMIs. TCRdb reanalysed the 5' RACE reads using MiXCR and keeps one entry per CDR3 protein. The table includes about 260,000 distinct CDR3 sequences, approximately 12% detected once. Trimming removed 3 bases from V and 3 bases from J; junction bases left unmatched: 5. CDR3 size: 15 residues. The germline CDR1 and CDR2 sequences are SEHNR and FQNEAQ (reference sequence). Remarks on this clonotype: No antigen is known for it.

The source material was CD4+ T cells sorted from PBMCs, sampled 45 days after the yellow fever booster vaccination. This receptor was taken from a man under 40 who received the YFV17D yellow fever vaccine. This sequence joins TRBV7-9 and TRBJ1-2, with 9 bases identical to TRBD1. In DNA form, the CDR3 reads TGTGCCAGCAGCTTCCGGGACAGGGATGACTATGGCTACACCTTC. Its translation: CASSFRDRDDYGYTF.